This T cell receptor beta chain was retrieved from a study of T-cell memory formation after mild COVID-19. The study, taken as a whole, reports: Certain responding clones were present in pre-infection memory, suggesting participation of cross-reactive memory.

This clonotype was seen ten or more times. Its matching antigen is unknown. This CDR3 comprises 16 residues. V lost 5 bases to trimming and J lost 0 bases; unmatched junction nucleotides: 6. From germline, CDR1 is SGHRS and CDR2 YFSETQ. TCRdb reanalysed the 5' RACE reads using MiXCR and keeps one entry per CDR3 protein. The data show roughly 400,000 distinct CDR3 sequences, more than 15% seen once. The V call is TRBV5-1, the J call TRBJ2-1, with TRBD2 identical over 9 bases. The material sequenced was PBMCs or a T cell subset sorted from them (not recorded which). This TCR was sampled from a man younger than 30 who had mild COVID-19 (a few samples of this study predate the infection). Cell type and time point are not known. CDR3: CASRASGGSSYNEQFF. CDR3 nucleotides: TGCGCCAGCAGGGCCAGCGGGGGGAGCTCCTACAATGAGCAGTTCTTC.